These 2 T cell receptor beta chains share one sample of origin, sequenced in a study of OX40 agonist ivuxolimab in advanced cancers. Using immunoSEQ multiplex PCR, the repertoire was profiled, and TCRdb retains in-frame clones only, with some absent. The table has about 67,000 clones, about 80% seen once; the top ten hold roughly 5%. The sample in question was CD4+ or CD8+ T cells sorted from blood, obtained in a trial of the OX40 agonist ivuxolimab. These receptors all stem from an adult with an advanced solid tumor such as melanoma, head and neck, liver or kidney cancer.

CDR3 amino acids: CASSMVGYEQYF. CDR3 nucleotides: TGTGCCAGTAGTATGGTAGGCTACGAGCAGTACTTC. The chain uses TRBV19 and TRBJ2-7, with unresolved D. Trimming stripped 3 bases from V and 3 bases from J, with 6 bases between. The CDR3 runs to 12 residues. Looked up from germline, CDR1 is LNHDA and CDR2 is SQIVND (reference sequence).

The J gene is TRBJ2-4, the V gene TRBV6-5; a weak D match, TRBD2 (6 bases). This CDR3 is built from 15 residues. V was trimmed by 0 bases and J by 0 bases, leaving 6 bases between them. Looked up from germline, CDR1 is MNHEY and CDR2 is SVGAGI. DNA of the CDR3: TGTGCCAGCAGTTACTCGCGGGGAGCCAAAAACATTCAGTACTTC. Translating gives CASSYSRGAKNIQYF.